This T cell receptor beta chain was identified during a study of OX40 agonist ivuxolimab in advanced cancers. Concerning this clone itself: Its antigen is currently unknown.

Study-wide findings and caveats: On average, CD8+ T cells had more expanded clones than CD4+.

The length of the CDR3 is 15 residues. V trimming: 5 bases; J trimming: 1 base; junction bases outside the gene matches: 4. The V gene's germline CDR1 is MNHEY and CDR2 SMNVEV (reference sequence). The assay was immunoSEQ multiplex PCR, and TCRdb's table has in-frame clones only and misses some. The sample has about 88,000 clones; about 87% are singletons. Sample: CD4+ or CD8+ T cells sorted from blood, taken in a trial of the OX40 agonist ivuxolimab. The source is an adult with an advanced solid tumor such as melanoma, head and neck, liver or kidney cancer. The genes are TRBV27 and TRBJ2-2; TRBD2 agrees at 7 bases. The CDR3, as DNA: TGTGCCAGCAGTCCCCTAGCGGAGAACACCGGGGAGCTGTTTTTT. This codes for CASSPLAENTGELFF.